This T cell receptor (beta chain) was captured by sequencing in a study of T-cell memory formation after mild COVID-19. The junction had 5 bases not matched to a gene; V was cut back by 3 bases and J by 3 bases. CDR3 length equals 15 residues. CDR1 is DFQATT, CDR2 SNEGSKA, per germline (reference sequence). MiXCR, applied by TCRdb to the 5' RACE reads, yields one record per CDR3 protein. The data contain around 260,000 distinct CDR3 sequences, around 15% of them singletons. This TCR was sampled from a man younger than 35 who had mild COVID-19 (a few samples of this study predate the infection). Cell type and time point are not known. The chain links TRBV20-1 to TRBJ2-3, with TRBD2 matching over 11 bases. Sample: PBMCs or a T cell subset sorted from them (not recorded which). The CDR3 bases are TGCAGTGCTAGGCGTCTAGCGGGGGGAACAGATACGCAGTATTTT. It yields the protein CSARRLAGGTDTQYF.